This TCR beta chain emerged from a study of blood T cell repertoires in COVID-19. Study summary: Collection of acute and convalescent COVID-19 samples took place in the United States, Italy and Spain. T cells, B-cell-depleted T cells, or PBMCs provided the cDNA or gDNA that served as material.

As originally analysed: Amplifying reference gene primers gave estimates of nucleated cell counts. The protocol was immunoSEQ multiplex PCR, while the TCRdb copy is restricted to in-frame clones and leaves out a portion. V and J calls and clone size are given by that table; D and trimming were obtained from the DNA. This sample yields about 64,000 clones, of which 80% to 90% are seen a single time; approximately 5.6% belongs to the top ten. The CDR3 is 12 amino acids. V lost 8 bases and J 5 bases, leaving 12 bases between the germline ends. CDR1 and CDR2 from the germline V gene are LGHDT and YNNKEL (reference sequence).

This receptor was identified in a woman aged 60 to 75 with acute or convalescent COVID-19. The chain carries TRBV3-1 (or the pseudogene TRBV3-2) and TRBJ1-1, with D possibly being TRBD1 (5 bases). Sequencing input: peripheral blood. Written as DNA, the CDR3 is TGTGCCAGCGGGGCTACCGGGACTGAAGCTTTCTTT. It encodes CASGATGTEAFF.